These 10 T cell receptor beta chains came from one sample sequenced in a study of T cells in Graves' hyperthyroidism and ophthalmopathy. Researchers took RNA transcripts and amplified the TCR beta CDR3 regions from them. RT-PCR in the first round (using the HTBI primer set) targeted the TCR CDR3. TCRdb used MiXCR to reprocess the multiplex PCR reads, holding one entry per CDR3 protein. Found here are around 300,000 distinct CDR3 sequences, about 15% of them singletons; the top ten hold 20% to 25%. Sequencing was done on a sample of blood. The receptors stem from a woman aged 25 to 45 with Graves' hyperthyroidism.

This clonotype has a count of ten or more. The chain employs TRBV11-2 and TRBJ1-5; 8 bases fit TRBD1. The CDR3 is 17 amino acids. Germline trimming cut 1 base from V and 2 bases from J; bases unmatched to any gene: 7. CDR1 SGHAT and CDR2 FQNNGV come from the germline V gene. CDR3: CASSLGPAGGGNQPQHF. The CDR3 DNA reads TGTGCCAGCAGCTTAGGACCCGCAGGGGGCGGCAATCAGCCCCAGCATTTT.

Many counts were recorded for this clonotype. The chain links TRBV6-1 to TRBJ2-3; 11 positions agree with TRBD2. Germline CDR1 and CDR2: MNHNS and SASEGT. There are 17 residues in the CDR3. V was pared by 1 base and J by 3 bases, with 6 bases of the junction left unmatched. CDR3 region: CASSEGLLAGATDTQYF. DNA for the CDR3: TGTGCCAGCAGTGAAGGGTTACTAGCGGGAGCTACAGATACGCAGTATTTT.

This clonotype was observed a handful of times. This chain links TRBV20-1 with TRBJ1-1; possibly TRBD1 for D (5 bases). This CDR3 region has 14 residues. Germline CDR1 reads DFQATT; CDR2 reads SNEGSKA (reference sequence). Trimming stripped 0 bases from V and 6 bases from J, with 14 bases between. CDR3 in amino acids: CSARDGGGWPEAFF. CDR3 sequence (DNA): TGCAGTGCTAGAGATGGGGGGGGGTGGCCTGAAGCTTTCTTT.

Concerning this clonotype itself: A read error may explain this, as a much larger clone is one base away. The CDR3 DNA is TGTGCCACCAGCATGCGACAGCCGTATAGCGATCAGCCCCAGCATTTT. Protein product: CATSMRQPYSDQPQHF. The chain carries TRBV15 and TRBJ1-5, with D possibly being TRBD1 (5 bases). The CDR3 covers 16 residues. Germline V gene lookup returns CDR1 LNHNV and CDR2 YYDKDF (reference sequence).

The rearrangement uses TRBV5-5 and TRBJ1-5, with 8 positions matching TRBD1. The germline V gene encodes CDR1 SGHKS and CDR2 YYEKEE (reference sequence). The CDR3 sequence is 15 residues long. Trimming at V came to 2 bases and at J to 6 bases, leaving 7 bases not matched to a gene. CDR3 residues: CASSFLDRDGQPQHF. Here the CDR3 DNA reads TGTGCCAGCAGCTTTCTGGACAGGGACGGTCAGCCCCAGCATTTT.

CDR3 coding DNA: TGCGCCAGCAGCCCCCAGGGACAGAACTATGGCTACACCTTC. This codes for CASSPQGQNYGYTF. The chain carries TRBV4-1 and TRBJ1-2; TRBD1 aligns across 7 bases. Trimming cost V 4 bases and J 2 bases; bases outside gene matches: 4. This CDR3 region has 14 residues. Germline V gene lookup returns CDR1 MGHRA and CDR2 YSYEKL.

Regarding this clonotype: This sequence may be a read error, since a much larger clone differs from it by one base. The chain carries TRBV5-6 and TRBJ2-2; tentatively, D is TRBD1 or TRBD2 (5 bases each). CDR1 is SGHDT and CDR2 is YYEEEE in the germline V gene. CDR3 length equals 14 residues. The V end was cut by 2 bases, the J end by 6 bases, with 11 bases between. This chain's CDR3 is CASSLGRDAGELFF. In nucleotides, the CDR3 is TGTGCCAGCAGCTTAGGCAGGGACGCCGGGGAGCTGTTTTTT.

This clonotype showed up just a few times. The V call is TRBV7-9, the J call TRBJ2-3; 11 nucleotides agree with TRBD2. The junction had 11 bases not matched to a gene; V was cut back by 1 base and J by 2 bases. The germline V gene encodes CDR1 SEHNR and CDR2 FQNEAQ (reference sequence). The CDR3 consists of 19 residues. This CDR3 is CASSLVSPGTSGTTDTQYF. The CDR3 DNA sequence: TGTGCCAGCAGCTTAGTTAGCCCCGGGACTAGCGGTACCACAGATACGCAGTATTTT.

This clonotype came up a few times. CDR3 nucleotide sequence: TGTGCCACCAGTGACTCCGGGACAGTCTACAATGAGCAGTTCTTC. This gives the protein CATSDSGTVYNEQFF. The chain joins TRBV24-1 to TRBJ2-1; 7 nucleotides align to TRBD1. Trimming took 4 bases from V and 3 from J; bases not matched to a gene: 5. The CDR3 covers 15 residues. CDR1 KGHDR and CDR2 SFDVKD come from the germline V gene.

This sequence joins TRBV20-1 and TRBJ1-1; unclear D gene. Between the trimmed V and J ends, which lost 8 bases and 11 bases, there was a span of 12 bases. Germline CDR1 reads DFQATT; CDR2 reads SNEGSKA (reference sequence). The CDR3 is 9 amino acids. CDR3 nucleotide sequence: TGCAGTAAGGTCGGGTGGGCTTTCTTT. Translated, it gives CSKVGWAFF.